The next 4 T cell receptor beta chains were all read from a single sample in a study of control samples from healthy donors and cancer patients. The protocol was immunoSEQ multiplex PCR, while the TCRdb copy is restricted to in-frame clones and leaves out a portion. The profile shows approximately 150,000 clones, about 91% of them singletons. Material: blood. The receptor source for this set is a man aged 18 to 30 in good health.

This sequence joins TRBV24-1 and TRBJ2-2; the match to TRBD2 covers 7 bases. The CDR3 runs 19 residues. V dropped 4 bases and J dropped 0; count of bases not matched to a gene: 13. Germline CDR1 is KGHDR and CDR2 is SFDVKD. For the CDR3, the DNA is TGTGCCACCAGTGACCCCCACTTGGGGGGGATACCGAACACCGGGGAGCTGTTTTTT. As protein: CATSDPHLGGIPNTGELFF.

The DNA of the CDR3 is TGTGCCAGCAGCTTATCCGGACAGCCGTATGGCTACACCTTC. Protein sequence: CASSLSGQPYGYTF. The chain has TRBV11-2 and TRBJ1-2, with D perhaps matching TRBD1 (6 bases). This CDR3 has 14 amino acids. The germline CDR1 and CDR2 sequences are SGHAT and FQNNGV. Trimming removed 2 bases from V and 5 bases from J, with 12 bases in between.

The sample holds one count of this clone. V and J are TRBV11-2 and TRBJ1-1, with unresolved D. CDR3 size: 10 residues. Trimming stripped 8 bases from V and 5 bases from J, with 6 bases between. Germline CDR1 and CDR2: SGHAT and FQNNGV. Written as DNA, the CDR3 is TGTGCCAGCGGGCAGACTGAAGCTTTCTTT. Translation gives CASGQTEAFF.

CDR3 region: CASSLMNANYGYTF. As DNA, the CDR3 is TGTGCCAGCAGCTTGATGAACGCTAACTATGGCTACACCTTC. V usage is TRBV5-4 and J usage is TRBJ1-2; D remains ambiguous. The CDR3 loop spans 14 amino acids. CDR1 is SGHNT and CDR2 is YYREEE in the germline V gene (reference sequence). V dropped 1 base and J dropped 0 bases, with 7 bases sitting between them.